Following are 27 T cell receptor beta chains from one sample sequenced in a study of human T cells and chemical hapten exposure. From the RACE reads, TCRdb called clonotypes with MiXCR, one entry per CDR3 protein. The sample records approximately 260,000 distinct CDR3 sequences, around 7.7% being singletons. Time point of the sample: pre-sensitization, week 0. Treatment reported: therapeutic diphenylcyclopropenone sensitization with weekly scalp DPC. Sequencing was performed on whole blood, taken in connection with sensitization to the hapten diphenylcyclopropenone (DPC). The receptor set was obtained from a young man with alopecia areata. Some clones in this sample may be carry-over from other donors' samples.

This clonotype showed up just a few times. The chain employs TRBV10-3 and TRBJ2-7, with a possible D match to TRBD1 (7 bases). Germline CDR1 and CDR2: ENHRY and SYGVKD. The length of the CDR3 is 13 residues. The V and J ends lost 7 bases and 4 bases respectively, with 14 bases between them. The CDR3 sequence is CAITPAGGYEQYF. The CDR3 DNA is TGTGCCATCACTCCGGCAGGGGGGTACGAGCAGTACTTC.

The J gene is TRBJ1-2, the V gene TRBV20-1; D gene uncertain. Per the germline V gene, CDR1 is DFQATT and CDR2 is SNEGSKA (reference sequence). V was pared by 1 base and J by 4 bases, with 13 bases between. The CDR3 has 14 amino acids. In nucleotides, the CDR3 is TGCAGTGCTAGAGTGCCACGGTCCCCCTATGGCTACACCTTC. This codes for CSARVPRSPYGYTF.

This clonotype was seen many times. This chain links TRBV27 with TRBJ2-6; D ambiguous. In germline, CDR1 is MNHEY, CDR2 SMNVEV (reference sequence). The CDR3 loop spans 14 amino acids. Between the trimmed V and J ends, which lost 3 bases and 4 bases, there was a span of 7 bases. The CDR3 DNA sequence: TGTGCCAGCAGTTTTGCGATAGGGGCCAACGTCCTGACTTTC. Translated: CASSFAIGANVLTF.

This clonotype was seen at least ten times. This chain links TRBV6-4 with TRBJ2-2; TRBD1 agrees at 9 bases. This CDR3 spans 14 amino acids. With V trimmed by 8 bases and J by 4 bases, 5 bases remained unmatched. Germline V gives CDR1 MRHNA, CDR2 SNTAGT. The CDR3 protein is CASGTGTGTGELFF. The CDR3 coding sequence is TGTGCCAGCGGGACAGGGACGGGCACCGGGGAGCTGTTTTTT.

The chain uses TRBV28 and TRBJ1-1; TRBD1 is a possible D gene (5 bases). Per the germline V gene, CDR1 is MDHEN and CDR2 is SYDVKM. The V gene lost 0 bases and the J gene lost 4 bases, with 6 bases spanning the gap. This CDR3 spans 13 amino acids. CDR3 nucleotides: TGTGCCAGCAGTTTATGGGGGACCACTGAAGCTTTCTTT. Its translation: CASSLWGTTEAFF.

CDR3 in amino acids: CSWGLAGPYNEQFF. The CDR3 nucleotides read TGCAGTTGGGGCCTAGCGGGCCCATACAATGAGCAGTTCTTC. The chain uses TRBV20-1 and TRBJ2-1; 8 nucleotides agree with TRBD2. Looked up from germline, CDR1 is DFQATT and CDR2 is SNEGSKA (reference sequence). The CDR3 runs to 14 residues. Losses at the gene ends were 8 bases for V and 4 bases for J; bases not matched to a gene: 10.

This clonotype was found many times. This CDR3 is CAGKRQGRSYEQYV. DNA of the CDR3: TGTGCCGGAAAGAGACAGGGTCGCTCCTACGAGCAGTACGTC. The chain couples TRBV2 to TRBJ2-7; 7 bases align to TRBD1. V was pared by 11 bases and J by 0 bases, with 10 bases of the junction left unmatched. There are 14 residues in the CDR3. Germline-derived CDR1 and CDR2 are SNHLY and FYNNEI.

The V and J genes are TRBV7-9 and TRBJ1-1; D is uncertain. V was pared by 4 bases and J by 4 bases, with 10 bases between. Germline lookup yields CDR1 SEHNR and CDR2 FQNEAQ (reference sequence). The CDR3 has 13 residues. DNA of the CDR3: TGTGCCAGCAGCTCCGGACCGAGCACTGAAGCTTTCTTT. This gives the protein CASSSGPSTEAFF.

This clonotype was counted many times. The CDR3 DNA sequence: TGTGCCAGCAGTTTTCACAGCTCTGGAAACACCATATATTTT. It specifies CASSFHSSGNTIYF. V and J are TRBV28 and TRBJ1-3; no definite D call. There are 14 residues in the CDR3. The germline V gene has CDR1 MDHEN and CDR2 SYDVKM. V lost 3 bases, J lost 0 bases, and 6 bases lay in between.

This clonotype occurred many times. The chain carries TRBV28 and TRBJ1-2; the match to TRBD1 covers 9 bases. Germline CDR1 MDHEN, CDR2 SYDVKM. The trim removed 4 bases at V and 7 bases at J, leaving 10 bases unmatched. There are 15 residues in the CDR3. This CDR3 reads CASSSSYRGRSGYTF. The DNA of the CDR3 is TGTGCCAGCAGTTCAAGTTACAGGGGGCGCTCTGGCTACACCTTC.

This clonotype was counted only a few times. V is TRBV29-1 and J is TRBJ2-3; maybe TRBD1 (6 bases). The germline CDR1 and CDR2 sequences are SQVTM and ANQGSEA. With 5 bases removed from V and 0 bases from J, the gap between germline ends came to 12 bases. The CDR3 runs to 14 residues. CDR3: CSVIAGASTDTQYF. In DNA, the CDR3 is TGCAGCGTTATTGCAGGGGCGAGCACAGATACGCAGTATTTT.

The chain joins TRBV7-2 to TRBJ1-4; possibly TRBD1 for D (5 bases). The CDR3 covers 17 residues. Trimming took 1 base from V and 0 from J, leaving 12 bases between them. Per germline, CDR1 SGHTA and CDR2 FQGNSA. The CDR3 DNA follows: TGTGCCAGCAGCTTAGAGGCTTGGGGGGCAACTAATGAAAAACTGTTTTTT. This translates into CASSLEAWGATNEKLFF.

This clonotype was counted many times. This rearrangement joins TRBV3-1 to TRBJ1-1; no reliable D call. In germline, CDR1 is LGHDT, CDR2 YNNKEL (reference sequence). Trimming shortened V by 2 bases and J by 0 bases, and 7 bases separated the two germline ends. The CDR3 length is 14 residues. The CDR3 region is CASSQRAVNTEAFF. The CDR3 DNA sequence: TGTGCCAGCAGCCAACGGGCCGTGAACACTGAAGCTTTCTTT.

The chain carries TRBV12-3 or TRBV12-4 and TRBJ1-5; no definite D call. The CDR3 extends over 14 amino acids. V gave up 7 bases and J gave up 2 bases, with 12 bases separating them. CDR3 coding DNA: TGTGCCAGCACTATACCCCTAGGCAATCAGCCCCAGCATTTT. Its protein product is CASTIPLGNQPQHF.

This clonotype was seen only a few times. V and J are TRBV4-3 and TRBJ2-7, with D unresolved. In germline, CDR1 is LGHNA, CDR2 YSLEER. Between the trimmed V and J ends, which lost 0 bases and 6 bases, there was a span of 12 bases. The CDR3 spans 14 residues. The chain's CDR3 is CASSQDSIGSEQYF. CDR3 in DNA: TGCGCCAGCAGCCAAGATTCGATTGGCTCCGAGCAGTACTTC.

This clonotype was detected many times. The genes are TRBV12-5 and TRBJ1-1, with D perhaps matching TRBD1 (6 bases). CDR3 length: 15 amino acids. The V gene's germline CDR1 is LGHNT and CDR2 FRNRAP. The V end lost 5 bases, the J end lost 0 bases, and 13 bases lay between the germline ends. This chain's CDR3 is CASGALDSMNTEAFF. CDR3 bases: TGTGCTAGTGGTGCCTTGGACAGCATGAACACTGAAGCTTTCTTT.

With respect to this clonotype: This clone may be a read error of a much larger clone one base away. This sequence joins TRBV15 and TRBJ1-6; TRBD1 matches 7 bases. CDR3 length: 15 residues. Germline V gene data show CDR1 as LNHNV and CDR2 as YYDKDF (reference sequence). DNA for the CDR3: TGTGCCACCAGCATTTCGACAGGGATTAATTCACCCCTCTACTTT. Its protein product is CATSISTGINSPLYF.

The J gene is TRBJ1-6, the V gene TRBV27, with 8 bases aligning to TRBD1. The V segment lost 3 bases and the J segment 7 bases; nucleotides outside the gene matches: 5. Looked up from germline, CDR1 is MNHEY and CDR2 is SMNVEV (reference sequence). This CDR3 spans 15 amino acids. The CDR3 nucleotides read TGTGCCAGCAGTTTGAGCAGACAGGGGAATTCACCCCTCCACTTT. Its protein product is CASSLSRQGNSPLHF.

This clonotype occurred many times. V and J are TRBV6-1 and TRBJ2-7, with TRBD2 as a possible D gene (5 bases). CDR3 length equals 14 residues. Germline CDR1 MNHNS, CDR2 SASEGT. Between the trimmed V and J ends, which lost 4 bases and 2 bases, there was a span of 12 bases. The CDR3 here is CASSARRGTYEQYF. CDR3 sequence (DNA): TGTGCCAGCAGTGCCCGACGGGGAACCTACGAGCAGTACTTC.

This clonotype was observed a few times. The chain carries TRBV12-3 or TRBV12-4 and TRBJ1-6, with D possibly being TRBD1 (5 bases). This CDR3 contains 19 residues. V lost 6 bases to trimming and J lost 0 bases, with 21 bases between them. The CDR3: CASSPTTWGGSSYNSPLHF. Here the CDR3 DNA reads TGTGCCAGCAGCCCTACCACATGGGGGGGAAGCTCCTATAATTCACCCCTCCACTTT.

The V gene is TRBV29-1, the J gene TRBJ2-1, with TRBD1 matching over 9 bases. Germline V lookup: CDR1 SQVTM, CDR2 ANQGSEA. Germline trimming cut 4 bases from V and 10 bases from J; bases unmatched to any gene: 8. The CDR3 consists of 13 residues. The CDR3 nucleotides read TGCAGCGTTGTGGGGACAGGGTTAGAGGAGCAGTTCTTC. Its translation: CSVVGTGLEEQFF.

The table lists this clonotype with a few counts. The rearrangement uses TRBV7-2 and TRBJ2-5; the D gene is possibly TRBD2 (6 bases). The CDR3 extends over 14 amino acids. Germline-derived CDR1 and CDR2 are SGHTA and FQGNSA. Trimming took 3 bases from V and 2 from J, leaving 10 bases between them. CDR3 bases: TGTGCCAGCAGCTTTTTTAGCGGACAAGAGACCCAGTACTTC. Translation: CASSFFSGQETQYF.

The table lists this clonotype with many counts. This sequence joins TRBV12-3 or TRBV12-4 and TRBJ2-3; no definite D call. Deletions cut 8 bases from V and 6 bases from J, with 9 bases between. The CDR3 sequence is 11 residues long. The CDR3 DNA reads TGTGCCAGCGGGGTCCGCGATACGCAGTATTTT. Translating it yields CASGVRDTQYF.

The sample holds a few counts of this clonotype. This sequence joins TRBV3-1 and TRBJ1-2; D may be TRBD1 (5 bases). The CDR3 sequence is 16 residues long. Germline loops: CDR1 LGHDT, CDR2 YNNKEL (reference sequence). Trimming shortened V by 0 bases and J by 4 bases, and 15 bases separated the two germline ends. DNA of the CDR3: TGTGCCAGCAGCCAAGATATCGGGGCCGCATTCTATGGCTACACCTTC. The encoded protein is CASSQDIGAAFYGYTF.

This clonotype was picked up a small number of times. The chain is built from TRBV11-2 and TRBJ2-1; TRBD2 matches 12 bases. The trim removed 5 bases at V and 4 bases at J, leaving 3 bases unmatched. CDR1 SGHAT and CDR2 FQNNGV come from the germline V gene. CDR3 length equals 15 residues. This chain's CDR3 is CASSGLAGKYNEQFF. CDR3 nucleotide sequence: TGTGCCAGCAGCGGACTAGCGGGGAAATACAATGAGCAGTTCTTC.

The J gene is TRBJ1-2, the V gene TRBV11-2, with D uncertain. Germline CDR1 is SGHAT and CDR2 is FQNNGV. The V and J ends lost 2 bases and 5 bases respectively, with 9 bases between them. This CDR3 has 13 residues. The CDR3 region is CASSLNSGYGYTF. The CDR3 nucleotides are TGTGCCAGCAGCTTAAACTCAGGTTATGGCTACACCTTC.

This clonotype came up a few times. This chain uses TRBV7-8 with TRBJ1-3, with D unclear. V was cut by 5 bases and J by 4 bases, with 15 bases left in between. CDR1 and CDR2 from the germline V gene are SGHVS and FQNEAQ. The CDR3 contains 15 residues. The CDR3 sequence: CASSIKVSGGNTIYF. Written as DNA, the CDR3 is TGTGCCAGCAGCATTAAAGTGTCTGGAGGAAACACCATATATTTT.